A selection of T cell receptor beta chains follows, all from one sample in a study of cytomegalovirus exposure and HLA in healthy donors. TCRdb keeps only in-frame clones here, not all; method: immunoSEQ multiplex PCR. Here the sample spans some 150,000 clones, around nine tenths being singletons. Sequencing input: PBMCs. The receptors stem from a man between 18 and 29 years old in good health and CMV-seropositive. CDR3s include the opening cysteine and the closing phenylalanine or tryptophan. A D gene is named only where the DNA matches it firmly. The size of a clone is reported for some rows only, either as once, few or many, or as a class for expanded clones.

abundance: .; d_gene: TRBD1; v_gene: TRBV29-1; j_gene: TRBJ1-1; CDR3aa: CSVQGARGTEAFF; CDR3nt: TGCAGCGTTCAGGGGGCGCGGGGCACTGAAGCTTTCTTT
abundance: .; d_gene: .; v_gene: TRBV6-6; j_gene: TRBJ1-4; CDR3aa: CASQTGGLNEKLFF; CDR3nt: TGTGCCAGCCAGACGGGGGGATTGAATGAAAAACTGTTTTTT
abundance: .; d_gene: TRBD1; v_gene: TRBV10-3; j_gene: TRBJ1-2; CDR3aa: CASGQGHSYGYTF; CDR3nt: TGTGCCTCTGGACAGGGGCATTCCTATGGCTACACCTTC
abundance: .; d_gene: .; v_gene: TRBV18; j_gene: TRBJ2-7; CDR3aa: CASQTTDFSEQYF; CDR3nt: TGTGCCAGCCAAACCACGGACTTCTCCGAGCAGTACTTC
abundance: .; d_gene: .; v_gene: TRBV2; j_gene: TRBJ2-1; CDR3aa: CAFSQGPYNEQFF; CDR3nt: TGTGCCTTCTCCCAGGGCCCCTACAATGAGCAGTTCTTC
abundance: .; d_gene: TRBD1; v_gene: TRBV5-1; j_gene: TRBJ2-3; CDR3aa: CASRGGYTDTQYF; CDR3nt: TGCGCCAGCAGAGGGGGCTATACAGATACGCAGTATTTT
abundance: few; d_gene: .; v_gene: TRBV25-1; j_gene: TRBJ2-7; CDR3aa: CASSQAFRGYYEQYF; CDR3nt: TGTGCCAGCAGCCAGGCGTTCAGGGGCTACTACGAGCAGTACTTC
abundance: once; d_gene: TRBD1; v_gene: TRBV6-1; j_gene: TRBJ1-5; CDR3aa: CASSLRQGEQPQHF; CDR3nt: TGTGCCAGCAGTCTCAGACAGGGGGAACAGCCCCAGCATTTT
abundance: .; d_gene: .; v_gene: TRBV5-1; j_gene: TRBJ2-7; CDR3aa: CASSLLGENGEQYF; CDR3nt: TGCGCCAGCAGCCTCCTAGGTGAGAACGGCGAGCAGTACTTC
abundance: .; d_gene: .; v_gene: TRBV27; j_gene: TRBJ2-1; CDR3aa: CASSLSRASHYNEQFF; CDR3nt: TGTGCCAGCAGTTTATCGAGGGCTAGCCACTACAATGAGCAGTTCTTC
abundance: once; d_gene: TRBD2; v_gene: TRBV7-2; j_gene: TRBJ2-7; CDR3aa: CASSFAAGGPTYEQYF; CDR3nt: TGTGCCAGCAGCTTCGCGGCGGGGGGGCCCACCTACGAGCAGTACTTC
abundance: .; d_gene: TRBD1; v_gene: TRBV29-1; j_gene: TRBJ2-3; CDR3aa: CSVDPADRGITDTQYF; CDR3nt: TGCAGCGTTGACCCTGCGGACAGGGGTATCACAGATACGCAGTATTTT
abundance: once; d_gene: .; v_gene: TRBV19; j_gene: TRBJ1-5; CDR3aa: CASSIAGGEFVSNQPQHF; CDR3nt: TGTGCCAGTAGTATAGCGGGAGGGGAGTTCGTTAGCAATCAGCCCCAGCATTTT
abundance: .; d_gene: TRBD1; v_gene: TRBV5-1; j_gene: TRBJ2-2; CDR3aa: CASSFRGPLNTGELFF; CDR3nt: TGCGCCAGCAGCTTCAGGGGGCCCTTGAACACCGGGGAGCTGTTTTTT
abundance: .; d_gene: TRBD2; v_gene: TRBV9; j_gene: TRBJ2-3; CDR3aa: CASSTFSGGETDTQYF; CDR3nt: TGTGCCAGCAGCACCTTTAGCGGGGGGGAGACAGATACGCAGTATTTT
abundance: .; d_gene: TRBD1; v_gene: TRBV28; j_gene: TRBJ2-2; CDR3aa: CASSFPSGTGDTGELFF; CDR3nt: TGTGCCAGCAGTTTCCCCTCCGGGACAGGGGACACCGGGGAGCTGTTTTTT
abundance: once; d_gene: TRBD1; v_gene: TRBV9; j_gene: TRBJ1-1; CDR3aa: CASSVATGASEAFF; CDR3nt: TGTGCCAGCAGCGTAGCTACAGGGGCAAGTGAAGCTTTCTTT
abundance: .; d_gene: .; v_gene: TRBV5-4; j_gene: TRBJ2-1; CDR3aa: CASSLEPGEYNEQFF; CDR3nt: TGTGCCAGCAGCTTGGAACCGGGGGAATACAATGAGCAGTTCTTC
abundance: .; d_gene: .; v_gene: TRBV5-1; j_gene: TRBJ2-6; CDR3aa: CASSLEQGSGANVLTF; CDR3nt: TGCGCCAGCAGCTTGGAGCAGGGCTCTGGGGCCAACGTCCTGACTTTC
abundance: .; d_gene: TRBD2; v_gene: TRBV27; j_gene: TRBJ2-7; CDR3aa: CASSSQLAGGPDEQYF; CDR3nt: TGTGCCAGCAGCTCCCAACTAGCGGGAGGGCCAGACGAGCAGTACTTC
abundance: .; d_gene: TRBD2; v_gene: TRBV11-2; j_gene: TRBJ2-1; CDR3aa: CASSLAGGYNEQFF; CDR3nt: TGTGCCAGCAGCTTAGCGGGAGGCTACAATGAGCAGTTCTTC
abundance: .; d_gene: .; v_gene: TRBV5-6; j_gene: TRBJ1-5; CDR3aa: CASSSRNRVNQPQHF; CDR3nt: TGTGCCAGCAGCTCGCGGAACAGGGTGAATCAGCCCCAGCATTTT
abundance: .; d_gene: .; v_gene: TRBV5-8; j_gene: TRBJ1-5; CDR3aa: CASSLRGLGQPQHF; CDR3nt: TGTGCCAGCAGCTTGAGGGGATTAGGTCAGCCCCAGCATTTT
abundance: .; d_gene: TRBD1; v_gene: TRBV10-3; j_gene: TRBJ2-7; CDR3aa: CAIRNWTGQGEQYF; CDR3nt: TGTGCCATCAGAAATTGGACAGGGCAGGGCGAGCAGTACTTC
abundance: .; d_gene: .; v_gene: TRBV25-1; j_gene: TRBJ2-7; CDR3aa: CASSDRGSYYEQYF; CDR3nt: TGTGCCAGCAGTGACCGCGGCAGTTACTACGAGCAGTACTTC
abundance: .; d_gene: TRBD2; v_gene: TRBV9; j_gene: TRBJ2-1; CDR3aa: CASSVGGGSYNEQFF; CDR3nt: TGTGCCAGCAGCGTAGGCGGGGGCTCCTACAATGAGCAGTTCTTC